The 30 T cell receptor beta chains listed next were all sequenced from one sample in a study of blood T cell repertoires in COVID-19. The repertoire was sequenced with immunoSEQ multiplex PCR; TCRdb's copy has only in-frame clones and lacks some. The sample consists of over 200,000 clones, about 85% of them appearing once. The specimen sequenced was peripheral blood. These receptors came from a man aged 40-50 years with acute or convalescent COVID-19.

V usage is TRBV11-2 and J usage is TRBJ2-1; 7 bases fit TRBD1. J lost 2 bases, V lost 0 bases, and 4 bases had no gene match. This CDR3 has 16 amino acids. Germline V gives CDR1 SGHAT, CDR2 FQNNGV. CDR3 DNA: TGTGCCAGCAGCTTAGAAAGGGGGCCCGCCTACAATGAGCAGTTCTTC. Translated, it gives CASSLERGPAYNEQFF.

This clone was detected a few times. The chain carries TRBV6-6 and TRBJ1-5; D call uncertain. V was trimmed by 7 bases and J by 2 bases, leaving 12 bases between them. The CDR3 sequence is 14 residues long. The V gene's germline CDR1 is MNHNY and CDR2 SVGAGI (reference sequence). In DNA form, the CDR3 reads TGTGCCAGCACCAATTTTATAGGCAATCAGCCCCAGCATTTT. It is translated as CASTNFIGNQPQHF.

CDR3 DNA: TGTGCCAGCAGCTTATCAGGGGGCTACACCGGGGAGCTGTTTTTT. The encoded protein is CASSLSGGYTGELFF. This rearrangement joins TRBV7-9 to TRBJ2-2, with 8 bases aligning to TRBD1. CDR1 is SEHNR, CDR2 FQNEAQ, per germline (reference sequence). This CDR3 has 15 amino acids. V gave up 2 bases and J gave up 3 bases; unmatched junction bases: 2.

This clone showed up just once. The genes are TRBV29-1 and TRBJ1-2, with 9 bases fitting TRBD1. Germline CDR1 is SQVTM and CDR2 is ANQGSEA. With V trimmed by 6 bases and J by 7 bases, 9 bases remained unmatched. This CDR3 spans 13 amino acids. In nucleotides, the CDR3 is TGCAGCGTCGAAACAGGGGGCACTGGTGGCTACACCTTC. Protein product: CSVETGGTGGYTF.

This clone was seen a single time. The chain joins TRBV27 to TRBJ1-2, with D hard to call. CDR1 and CDR2 (germline): MNHEY, SMNVEV (reference sequence). With 1 base removed from V and 3 bases from J, the gap between germline ends came to 15 bases. This CDR3 has 16 amino acids. Here the CDR3 DNA reads TGTGCCAGCAGTTTATTCGCCAACCCTTCGGACTATGGCTACACCTTC. It is translated as CASSLFANPSDYGYTF.

J is TRBJ1-6 and V is TRBV27; D is uncertain. This CDR3 is built from 16 residues. Trimming removed 5 bases at V and 0 bases at J, with 11 bases between. Germline CDR1 MNHEY, CDR2 SMNVEV (reference sequence). CDR3 loop: CASSPVKSSYNSPLHF. CDR3 nucleotides: TGTGCCAGCAGTCCAGTGAAAAGCTCCTATAATTCACCCCTCCACTTT.

This clone occurred once. This sequence joins TRBV3-1 (or the pseudogene TRBV3-2) and TRBJ2-5; tentatively, D is TRBD2 (5 bases). Germline V gene data show CDR1 as LGHDT and CDR2 as YNNKEL (reference sequence). The CDR3 contains 15 residues. Trimming cost V 4 bases and J 1 base, with 13 bases left between them. The CDR3, as DNA: TGTGCCAGCAGCCGAGGGATCTCCAGCCAAGAGACCCAGTACTTC. Protein sequence: CASSRGISSQETQYF.

This chain joins TRBV7-2 and TRBJ2-3, with TRBD2 identical over 12 bases. CDR3 size: 16 residues. The germline V gene has CDR1 SGHTA and CDR2 FQGNSA. After removal of 5 bases from V and 3 bases from J, the junction contained 6 bases not matched to a gene. In DNA, the CDR3 is TGTGCCAGCAGCCCCCAAGGACTAGCGGGGACAGATACGCAGTATTTT. It yields the protein CASSPQGLAGTDTQYF.

The gene calls are TRBV15 and TRBJ1-1; TRBD1 matches 7 bases. Germline V gene lookup returns CDR1 LNHNV and CDR2 YYDKDF (reference sequence). V gave up 5 bases and J gave up 2 bases; unmatched junction bases: 11. The CDR3 totals 16 residues. The CDR3 loop reads CATSPSRAGGNTEAFF. DNA for the CDR3: TGTGCCACCAGCCCCAGTCGGGCAGGGGGAAACACTGAAGCTTTCTTT.

The chain combines TRBV7-8 with TRBJ2-1; 12 bases map to TRBD2. Trimming took 0 bases from V and 0 from J; bases not matched to a gene: 9. The CDR3 consists of 20 residues. From germline, CDR1 is SGHVS and CDR2 FQNEAQ. In nucleotides, the CDR3 is TGTGCCAGCAGCTTAGCGGTGTCTAGCGGGAGGGCGAGCTCCTACAATGAGCAGTTCTTC. Translating it yields CASSLAVSSGRASSYNEQFF.

V usage is TRBV7-2 and J usage is TRBJ2-5; TRBD2 matches 8 bases. The germline V gene encodes CDR1 SGHTA and CDR2 FQGNSA. This CDR3 contains 16 residues. V trimming: 5 bases; J trimming: 5 bases; junction bases outside the gene matches: 13. The DNA for the CDR3 is TGTGCCAGCAGCCTGGGCGCGGGAGGTTGGGGGGAGACCCAGTACTTC. Translation gives CASSLGAGGWGETQYF.

This chain joins TRBV9 and TRBJ2-1, with D perhaps TRBD2 (5 bases). V was trimmed by 2 bases and J by 4 bases, leaving 7 bases between them. The CDR3 is made up of 13 amino acids. Germline loops: CDR1 SGDLS, CDR2 YYNGEE. The CDR3 region has the DNA TGTGCCAGCAGCGTCGGGGTATACAATGAGCAGTTCTTC. Amino acid sequence: CASSVGVYNEQFF.

V and J are TRBV10-3 and TRBJ2-3, with 10 positions matching TRBD2. The V segment lost 2 bases and the J segment 1 base; nucleotides outside the gene matches: 3. CDR3 length equals 16 residues. The germline V gene has CDR1 ENHRY and CDR2 SYGVKD. This chain's CDR3 is CAISETAGGGTDTQYF. As DNA, the CDR3 is TGTGCCATCAGTGAGACAGCGGGGGGGGGCACAGATACGCAGTATTTT.

The chain employs TRBV4-1 and TRBJ2-1; TRBD2 agrees at 13 bases. J lost 0 bases, V lost 2 bases, and 4 bases had no gene match. Germline CDR1 reads MGHRA; CDR2 reads YSYEKL. The CDR3 extends over 18 amino acids. The CDR3 DNA follows: TGCGCCAGCAGCCAAACTAGCGGGGGGGTTAACTCCTACAATGAGCAGTTCTTC. Translating gives CASSQTSGGVNSYNEQFF.

This clone was seen a few times. The CDR3 DNA reads TGTGCCAGCACCAAGGAGAGACCGACCTATTCACCCCTCCACTTT. This translates into CASTKERPTYSPLHF. This rearrangement joins TRBV2 to TRBJ1-6; D is unclear. The V end lost 7 bases, the J end lost 8 bases, and 18 bases lay between the germline ends. Germline loops: CDR1 SNHLY, CDR2 FYNNEI. The CDR3 contains 15 residues.

This clone was counted once. The rearrangement links TRBV29-1 to TRBJ2-7; TRBD1 aligns across 7 bases. This CDR3 contains 13 residues. CDR1 and CDR2 from the germline V gene are SQVTM and ANQGSEA. V lost 4 bases to trimming and J lost 4 bases; unmatched junction nucleotides: 7. This chain's CDR3 is CSVARDSKYEQYF. In DNA form, the CDR3 reads TGCAGCGTTGCTAGGGACAGTAAATACGAGCAGTACTTC.

The genes are TRBV7-2 and TRBJ1-1; D remains unclear. In germline, CDR1 is SGHTA, CDR2 FQGNSA. V was shortened by 0 bases and J by 0 bases, with 17 bases between the two germline ends. This CDR3 spans 18 amino acids. This chain's CDR3 is CASSLAGGQPWVNTEAFF. CDR3 nucleotide sequence: TGTGCCAGCAGCTTAGCCGGCGGGCAGCCTTGGGTGAACACTGAAGCTTTCTTT.

The V gene is TRBV6-5, the J gene TRBJ2-7, with TRBD2 matching 12 bases. Trimming at V came to 6 bases and at J to 5 bases, leaving 5 bases not matched to a gene. In germline, CDR1 is MNHEY, CDR2 SVGAGI. The CDR3 length is 14 residues. CDR3 amino acids: CASRLASGRDEQYF. CDR3 DNA: TGTGCCAGCAGACTAGCTAGCGGGAGGGACGAGCAGTACTTC.

The V call is TRBV6-1, the J call TRBJ2-7; D gene uncertain. The germline V gene has CDR1 MNHNS and CDR2 SASEGT. Trimming pared 2 bases from V and 2 bases from J, leaving 13 bases between. The CDR3 is 15 residues long. As DNA, the CDR3 is TGTGCCAGCAGTGAATGGGCAGCCCATACCTACGAGCAGTACTTC. The encoded protein is CASSEWAAHTYEQYF.

The chain carries TRBV13 and TRBJ2-4; 9 bases map to TRBD1. The CDR3 extends over 14 amino acids. V shed 4 bases, J shed 9 bases, and the junction held 7 bases outside the gene matches. The V gene's germline CDR1 is PRHDT and CDR2 FYEKMQ (reference sequence). The CDR3 loop reads CASSSRGQGGIQYF. In DNA form, the CDR3 reads TGTGCCAGCAGCTCGCGGGGACAGGGAGGCATTCAGTACTTC.

V is TRBV15 and J is TRBJ2-7, with TRBD2 as a possible D gene (6 bases). Germline lookup yields CDR1 LNHNV and CDR2 YYDKDF (reference sequence). This CDR3 region has 13 residues. The V and J ends lost 5 bases and 5 bases respectively, with 13 bases between them. The CDR3 loop reads CATSGASAHEQYF. CDR3 nucleotide sequence: TGTGCCACCAGCGGTGCTAGCGCCCACGAGCAGTACTTC.

The chain carries TRBV4-1 and TRBJ2-1; 8 bases agree with TRBD2. Germline assignment: CDR1 MGHRA and CDR2 YSYEKL. Unmatched junction bases numbered 9, after V lost 4 bases and J lost 7 bases. The CDR3 sequence is 15 residues long. The CDR3 reads CASSPTGGGSNEQFF. In nucleotides, the CDR3 is TGCGCCAGCAGCCCTACCGGCGGGGGGTCAAATGAGCAGTTCTTC.

This clone has more than one count but fewer than ten. The rearrangement uses TRBV7-9 and TRBJ2-6, with TRBD1 identical over 8 bases. The CDR3 length is 19 residues. The ends lost 6 bases at V and 1 base at J; junction bases unmatched: 14. Germline loops: CDR1 SEHNR, CDR2 FQNEAQ (reference sequence). The CDR3 coding sequence is TGTGCCAGCAGGTCGCCACGGCCGGACAGGGAGTCTGGGGCCAACGTCCTGACTTTC. Residues: CASRSPRPDRESGANVLTF.

This clone was observed a single time. The chain is built from TRBV19 and TRBJ1-3; D is unclear. Germline values: CDR1 LNHDA, CDR2 SQIVND (reference sequence). The CDR3 covers 12 residues. The germline V and J ends were trimmed by 5 bases and 6 bases, with 8 bases remaining between them. The CDR3 loop reads CASSSGVNTIYF. For the CDR3, the DNA is TGTGCCAGTAGTTCGGGAGTAAACACCATATATTTT.

Comment on this clone: Different DNA sequences within this sample yield the same CDR3. The chain combines TRBV19 with TRBJ1-5; D is uncertain. With 5 bases removed from V and 2 bases from J, the gap between germline ends came to 7 bases. The CDR3 is made up of 13 amino acids. Germline V CDR1 and CDR2: LNHDA, SQIVND (reference sequence). The CDR3 coding sequence is TGTGCCAGTAGTTGGTCAGGCAATCAGCCCCAGCATTTT. Translating gives CASSWSGNQPQHF.

V is TRBV18 and J is TRBJ2-3; TRBD2 agrees at 10 bases. Looked up from germline, CDR1 is KGHSH and CDR2 is LQKENI. The CDR3 totals 15 residues. Trimming removed 3 bases from V and 4 bases from J; junction bases left unmatched: 4. CDR3 loop: CASSPLLAGPDTQYF. The CDR3 DNA reads TGTGCCAGCTCACCTTTACTAGCGGGACCAGATACGCAGTATTTT.

The rearrangement joins TRBV29-1 to TRBJ1-2, with 8 bases identical to TRBD1. CDR3 size: 15 residues. From germline, CDR1 is SQVTM and CDR2 ANQGSEA. Trimming removed 4 bases from V and 4 bases from J; junction bases left unmatched: 11. The CDR3 DNA follows: TGCAGCGTTGTTGTTGGACAGGGAGCGGGCTATGGCTACACCTTC. Protein product: CSVVVGQGAGYGYTF.

The V gene is TRBV11-2, the J gene TRBJ2-1, with D possibly being TRBD2 (6 bases). This CDR3 contains 14 residues. Trimming stripped 1 base from V and 6 bases from J, with 10 bases between. CDR1 is SGHAT, CDR2 FQNNGV, per germline. CDR3 sequence reads: CASSLVGGSNEQFF. DNA for the CDR3: TGTGCCAGCAGCTTAGTAGGAGGGAGCAATGAGCAGTTCTTC.

The V and J genes are TRBV7-2 and TRBJ1-1; TRBD1 matches 7 bases. CDR1 SGHTA and CDR2 FQGNSA come from the germline V gene. The CDR3 is made up of 16 amino acids. Unmatched junction bases numbered 6, after V lost 2 bases and J lost 0 bases. The CDR3 reads CASSLRPGQMNTEAFF. As DNA, the CDR3 is TGTGCCAGCAGCTTACGACCGGGACAGATGAACACTGAAGCTTTCTTT.

V is TRBV11-2 and J is TRBJ2-1, with D possibly being TRBD1 (5 bases). The CDR3 runs 13 residues. The germline gives CDR1 SGHAT, CDR2 FQNNGV. Trimming cost V 1 base and J 8 bases, with 9 bases left between them. The DNA for the CDR3 is TGTGCCAGCAGCTTAGCAGGGTTCGATGAGCAGTTCTTC. It is translated as CASSLAGFDEQFF.